Listed here is a single TCR beta chain. TCRdb re-called the 5' RACE reads and gives one entry per CDR3 protein, without DNA. The sample spans about 540,000 distinct CDR3 sequences; the ten largest clones claim approximately 3.6%. The sample originates from a study of T cells expressing NK-cell markers. The clonotype originates from a young man in good health. Specimen: blood T cells: a sorted CD56 or NKG2C T cell subset, CD4+ or CD8+ T cells, or bulk PBMC T cells (not recorded which).

This CDR3 is CASSQTEYQETQYF. The rearrangement uses TRBV4-1 and TRBJ2-5. The germline gives CDR1 MGHRA, CDR2 YSYEKL. There are 14 residues in the CDR3.